The present entry profiles one TCR beta chain with its context. Its target is unknown. These data originate in a study of CD8 T cells in ankylosing spondylitis. Libraries of TCR beta came from quantitative 5'-RACE with molecular barcodes. MiXCR, run by TCRdb on the 5' RACE reads, gives a single entry per CDR3 protein. Of 200,000 to 250,000 distinct CDR3 sequences in the sample, around 19% were seen once. Trimming stripped 1 base from V and 0 bases from J, with 10 bases between. CDR3 length equals 15 residues. CDR1 is PRHDT, CDR2 FYEKMQ, per germline (reference sequence). Study-wide findings and caveats: Significantly higher representation of disease-linked clones was reported for matched ankylosing spondylitis synovial fluid. Ankylosing spondylitis blood seemed to carry a telltale TCR beta motif made of eight highly homologous variants.

The rearrangement uses TRBV13 and TRBJ2-7; D is ambiguous. Sequencing used blood, either unsorted or a sorted T cell fraction (not recorded which). This receptor was identified in a male donor with ankylosing spondylitis. CDR3 DNA: TGTGCCAGCAGCTTAGCGGCGACTTCCTCCTACGAGCAGTACTTC. It yields the protein CASSLAATSSYEQYF.